Below, 25 T cell receptor beta chains from the same sample are listed, as sequenced in a study of CD8+CD57+ T cells in acquired aplastic anemia. It was patients with CD8+CD57+ cell expansion by flow cytometry who were chosen for sequencing. Genomic DNA provided the template from which TCR beta VDJ and CDR3 profiles were obtained. TCRdb redid the calling of the reads with MiXCR, one entry per CDR3 protein. The sample lists over 150,000 distinct CDR3 sequences; about 50% were seen once. Sample: sorted CD4+, CD8+, or CD8+CD57+ T cells (not recorded which) from PBMCs. These receptors all come from a human donor with aplastic anemia.

The chain uses TRBV24-1 and TRBJ2-1; TRBD2 aligns across 9 bases. This CDR3 comprises 16 residues. The germline V gene has CDR1 KGHDR and CDR2 SFDVKD. Trimming cost V 1 base and J 7 bases; bases outside gene matches: 7. The CDR3 protein is CATSDLGREGRNEQFF. CDR3 nucleotides: TGTGCCACCAGTGATTTAGGGCGGGAGGGCCGTAATGAGCAGTTCTTC.

The chain's CDR3 is CASYKWNTEAFF. Here the CDR3 DNA reads TGTGCCAGCTATAAGTGGAACACTGAAGCTTTCTTT. V usage is TRBV7-3 and J usage is TRBJ1-1, with D hard to call. The CDR3 contains 12 residues. The V gene's germline CDR1 is SGHTA and CDR2 FQGTGA. V lost 8 bases and J lost 1, with 8 bases in between. Looking up the rest from reference TRBV7-3 and TRBJ1-1 gives the full variable domain: GAGVSQTPSNKVTEKGKYVELRCDPISGHTALYWYRQSLGQGPEFLIYFQGTGAADDSGLPNDRFFAVRPEGSVSTLKIQRTERGDSAVYLCASYKWNTEAFFGQGTRLTVV.

This clonotype was observed a handful of times. This sequence joins TRBV25-1 and TRBJ2-1, with no clear D. The CDR3 has 15 amino acids. V was clipped by 3 bases and J by 5 bases, with 14 bases between them. The V gene's germline CDR1 is MGHDK and CDR2 SYGVNS. The CDR3 DNA reads TGTGCCAGCAGTGAGCAGTCCCCGAGAAACAATGAGCAGTTCTTC. Its protein product is CASSEQSPRNNEQFF.

The genes are TRBV2 and TRBJ2-2; D gene uncertain. CDR1 is SNHLY, CDR2 FYNNEI, per germline. The CDR3 has 15 amino acids. V lost 6 bases and J 7 bases, leaving 18 bases between the germline ends. In DNA, the CDR3 is TGTGCCAGCAGCGCCCTTCCCGTTGGGCTCGGGGAGCTGTTTTTT. It codes for CASSALPVGLGELFF.

The genes are TRBV24-1 and TRBJ1-1; unclear D gene. Trimming cost V 5 bases and J 3 bases, with 21 bases left between them. CDR1 and CDR2 (germline): KGHDR, SFDVKD. The CDR3 spans 17 residues. The CDR3 loop is CATSAPGGSQKDTEAFF. CDR3 sequence (DNA): TGTGCCACCAGTGCGCCTGGTGGATCGCAAAAGGACACTGAAGCTTTCTTT.

The gene calls are TRBV29-1 and TRBJ2-2; TRBD1 aligns across 7 bases. CDR1 and CDR2 (germline): SQVTM, ANQGSEA. The trim removed 6 bases at V and 3 bases at J, leaving 4 bases unmatched. The CDR3 length is 13 residues. CDR3 sequence reads: CSVGTVDTGELFF. In DNA form, the CDR3 reads TGCAGCGTAGGGACAGTTGACACCGGGGAGCTGTTTTTT.

This clonotype was seen a single time. The V call is TRBV5-4, the J call TRBJ2-7; D remains ambiguous. The CDR3 extends over 12 amino acids. V was shortened by 4 bases and J by 7 bases, with 12 bases between the two germline ends. The germline CDR1 and CDR2 sequences are SGHNT and YYREEE (reference sequence). The CDR3 bases are TGTGCCAGCAGCCAAGAACGAACGGAGCAGTACTTC. Protein product: CASSQERTEQYF.

This clonotype occurred once. The CDR3 DNA follows: TGTGCCAGCACTAGACCTTCGGGGGGGTTCGACGAGCAGTACTTC. Amino acid sequence: CASTRPSGGFDEQYF. V gene TRBV2 combines with J gene TRBJ2-7, with 8 bases identical to TRBD2. Germline V CDR1 and CDR2: SNHLY, FYNNEI. This CDR3 region has 15 residues. The V gene end was trimmed by 7 bases and the J gene end by 5 bases; junction bases not matched to a gene: 13.

This clonotype has at least ten counts. The rearrangement uses TRBV19 and TRBJ2-7, with TRBD2 matching over 7 bases. The CDR3 spans 11 residues. Trimming removed 3 bases from V and 8 bases from J; junction bases left unmatched: 1. Germline V gene sequence: CDR1 LNHDA, CDR2 SQIVND (reference sequence). The CDR3 region is CASSIGGKQYF. The DNA of the CDR3 is TGTGCCAGTAGTATCGGGGGGAAGCAGTACTTC.

This clonotype occurred a few times. V and J are TRBV3-1 and TRBJ1-2, with D unclear. V dropped 1 base and J dropped 6 bases, with 9 bases sitting between them. The CDR3 is 13 amino acids. Germline CDR1 reads LGHDT; CDR2 reads YNNKEL (reference sequence). CDR3: CASSQVQSDGYTF. The CDR3 bases are TGTGCCAGCAGCCAAGTGCAGTCGGATGGCTACACCTTC.

The chain links TRBV20-1 to TRBJ1-1; no reliable D call. The CDR3 consists of 14 residues. CDR1 is DFQATT and CDR2 is SNEGSKA in the germline V gene (reference sequence). With 1 base removed from V and 3 bases from J, the gap between germline ends came to 12 bases. CDR3 sequence reads: CSARGEKGYTEAFF. In DNA, the CDR3 is TGCAGTGCTAGAGGGGAAAAGGGATACACTGAAGCTTTCTTT.

This clonotype was counted many times. The CDR3 reads CASSPRGDSFYGYTF. CDR3 coding DNA: TGTGCCAGTAGTCCCCGGGGGGACAGCTTTTATGGCTACACCTTC. The rearrangement links TRBV19 to TRBJ1-2; 7 bases match TRBD1. The CDR3 sequence is 15 residues long. The germline V gene has CDR1 LNHDA and CDR2 SQIVND (reference sequence). V was clipped by 5 bases and J by 5 bases; unmatched bases: 11.

The gene calls are TRBV5-1 and TRBJ1-2; TRBD1 is a possible D gene (5 bases). The CDR3 extends over 14 amino acids. Trimming shortened V by 0 bases and J by 6 bases, and 12 bases separated the two germline ends. Germline CDR1 reads SGHRS; CDR2 reads YFSETQ. Here the CDR3 reads CASSLGGAVDGYTF. CDR3 bases: TGCGCCAGCAGCTTGGGGGGCGCGGTTGATGGCTACACCTTC. The full variable domain, its missing parts supplied by reference TRBV5-1 and TRBJ1-2, is KAGVTQTPRYLIKTRGQQVTLSCSPISGHRSVSWYQQTPGQGLQFLFEYFSETQRNKGNFPGRFSGRQFSNSRSEMNVSTLELGDSALYLCASSLGGAVDGYTFGSGTRLTVV.

This clonotype has a count of ten or more. The V and J genes are TRBV20-1 and TRBJ2-1; no clear D gene. CDR1 and CDR2 from the germline V gene are DFQATT and SNEGSKA (reference sequence). The CDR3 covers 11 residues. The V end was cut by 0 bases, the J end by 9 bases, with 6 bases between. CDR3: CSARDLTEQFF. The CDR3 DNA reads TGCAGTGCTAGAGATCTTACTGAGCAGTTCTTC.

The rearrangement joins TRBV20-1 to TRBJ2-7; D remains ambiguous. This CDR3 contains 12 residues. From germline, CDR1 is DFQATT and CDR2 SNEGSKA (reference sequence). Trimming stripped 4 bases from V and 7 bases from J, with 14 bases between. The CDR3 nucleotides are TGCAGTGCTACGAAGTCACTGTTGGAGCAGTACTTC. Residues: CSATKSLLEQYF.

This clonotype was recorded at least ten times. This CDR3 is CASSSLGGGLSSYEQYF. The DNA of the CDR3 is TGTGCCAGTAGTTCCCTCGGTGGGGGGCTCAGCTCCTACGAGCAGTACTTC. This sequence joins TRBV19 and TRBJ2-7; D may match TRBD1 or TRBD2 (6 bases each). With 5 bases removed from V and 0 bases from J, the gap between germline ends came to 20 bases. Germline V gene data show CDR1 as LNHDA and CDR2 as SQIVND (reference sequence). This CDR3 has 17 residues.

As concerns this clonotype: It is likely a read error, because the conserved phenylalanine at the end of the CDR3 is missing. The chain recombines TRBV24-1 with TRBJ2-3, with D maybe TRBD2 (6 bases). The germline V gene encodes CDR1 KGHDR and CDR2 SFDVKD. The CDR3 is made up of 14 amino acids. As DNA, the CDR3 is TGTGCCACCGGTGATCCCCGCGGGGCAGATACGCAGTATTTG. The encoded protein is CATGDPRGADTQYL.

This chain uses TRBV24-1 with TRBJ2-3; perhaps TRBD1 as D (5 bases). Germline V gene data show CDR1 as KGHDR and CDR2 as SFDVKD. V was cut by 4 bases and J by 2 bases, with 15 bases left in between. The length of the CDR3 is 16 residues. The CDR3, as DNA: TGTGCCACCAGTGACGCCAAGGGGCAGATCACAGATACGCAGTATTTT. It yields the protein CATSDAKGQITDTQYF.

Within the sample, this clonotype is medium-sized. J is TRBJ1-3 and V is TRBV29-1; D is possibly TRBD1 (5 bases). CDR1 and CDR2 (germline): SQVTM, ANQGSEA. The V and J ends lost 6 bases and 0 bases respectively, with 6 bases between them. The CDR3 spans 12 residues. This CDR3 reads CSVGTSGNTIYF. The DNA of the CDR3 is TGCAGCGTAGGGACCTCTGGAAACACCATATATTTT.

There are many counts of this clonotype. V is TRBV4-1 and J is TRBJ2-7, with 12 bases matching TRBD1. Germline CDR1 MGHRA, CDR2 YSYEKL. The CDR3 loop spans 16 amino acids. V lost 0 bases and J lost 7; bases outside the gene matches: 7. In DNA form, the CDR3 reads TGCGCCAGCAGCCAAGATTGGGGACAGGGGGCTGGAGAGCAGTACTTC. Its translation is CASSQDWGQGAGEQYF.

The gene calls are TRBV5-1 and TRBJ1-1; D not resolved. The CDR3 extends over 13 amino acids. CDR1 is SGHRS and CDR2 is YFSETQ in the germline V gene. Trimming took 4 bases from V and 2 from J, leaving 9 bases between them. DNA for the CDR3: TGCGCCAGCAGCCCTGGCTTTAACACTGAAGCTTTCTTT. It specifies CASSPGFNTEAFF. Based on the CDR3 plus reference TRBV5-1 and TRBJ1-1, the full variable domain is KAGVTQTPRYLIKTRGQQVTLSCSPISGHRSVSWYQQTPGQGLQFLFEYFSETQRNKGNFPGRFSGRQFSNSRSEMNVSTLELGDSALYLCASSPGFNTEAFFGQGTRLTVV.

This clonotype was seen many times. The CDR3 reads CASRAGRTPLSNEQFF. CDR3 DNA: TGCGCCAGCAGAGCGGGACGGACACCCCTCTCGAATGAGCAGTTCTTC. The chain recombines TRBV10-1 with TRBJ2-1; 7 bases match TRBD2. With V trimmed by 6 bases and J by 7 bases, 15 bases remained unmatched. The CDR3 is 16 amino acids. Germline V lookup: CDR1 WNHNN, CDR2 SYGVQD (reference sequence).

This clonotype was seen a handful of times. The chain employs TRBV7-9 and TRBJ2-7; 7 bases map to TRBD1. Germline CDR1 SEHNR, CDR2 FQNEAQ (reference sequence). With 3 bases clipped from V and 5 bases from J, the junction kept 10 bases outside the gene matches. The CDR3 consists of 15 residues. As DNA, the CDR3 is TGTGCCAGCAGCTTGAACGGGCAGGGGGTCGACGAGCAGTACTTC. It translates to CASSLNGQGVDEQYF.

The chain joins TRBV10-3 to TRBJ2-3; D remains unclear. The CDR3 totals 12 residues. V was trimmed by 11 bases and J by 5 bases, leaving 14 bases between them. Looked up from germline, CDR1 is ENHRY and CDR2 is SYGVKD. Here the CDR3 reads CAPPKGGDTQYF. The CDR3 DNA reads TGTGCCCCCCCCAAGGGCGGAGATACGCAGTATTTT.

The table lists this clonotype with a few counts. One end of the junction fails to match germline, which may point to a read error. The J gene is TRBJ2-7, the V gene TRBV6-5; 10 bases fit TRBD2. Germline CDR1 is MNHEY and CDR2 is SVGAGI. CDR3 length: 16 residues. The CDR3 DNA is TGTGCCAGCGGTTACTCGATAGCGGGGGGCGGGTACGAGCAGTACTTC. It translates to CASGYSIAGGGYEQYF.